Below are 20 T cell receptor beta chains sequenced from a single sample in a study of patients and donors after allogeneic stem cell transplantation. A single record per CDR3 protein comes from TCRdb applying MiXCR to the RT-PCR reads. This table has 920,000 or so distinct CDR3 sequences, 18% appearing once. The specimen was blood, either unsorted or a sorted T cell fraction (not recorded which). All receptors derive from a human donor who was either an allogeneic HSCT recipient or a stem cell or donor lymphocyte infusion donor (not recorded which). It is not recorded whose cells these are; they may come from a transplant donor.

This clonotype has just a few counts. The V and J genes are TRBV6-6 and TRBJ1-1; the D is unclear. The V and J ends lost 0 bases and 6 bases respectively, with 5 bases between them. CDR1 and CDR2 (germline): MNHNY, SVGAGI (reference sequence). This CDR3 spans 12 amino acids. The CDR3 nucleotides are TGTGCCAGCAGTTACTCGGCTGCTGAAGCTTTCTTT. This codes for CASSYSAAEAFF.

This clonotype was seen a handful of times. The rearrangement joins TRBV4-1 to TRBJ2-3, with D tentatively TRBD1 or TRBD2 (5 bases each). CDR3 length equals 16 residues. Germline V gene lookup returns CDR1 MGHRA and CDR2 YSYEKL. Trimming shortened V by 0 bases and J by 0 bases, and 10 bases separated the two germline ends. The CDR3 sequence: CASSQEGTPSTDTQYF. The CDR3 coding sequence is TGCGCCAGCAGCCAAGAAGGGACGCCTAGCACAGATACGCAGTATTTT.

The gene calls are TRBV10-3 and TRBJ2-1; 15 bases line up with TRBD2. This CDR3 is built from 18 residues. Trimming cost V 3 bases and J 4 bases; bases outside gene matches: 7. CDR1 and CDR2 (germline): ENHRY, SYGVKD. CDR3 bases: TGTGCCATCAGTGAATTGTCGGGACTAGCGGGGGGATACAATGAGCAGTTCTTC. It is translated as CAISELSGLAGGYNEQFF.

This chain connects TRBV5-1 to TRBJ2-3; TRBD1 might be the D (5 bases). Germline CDR1 reads SGHRS; CDR2 reads YFSETQ. This CDR3 has 15 amino acids. The ends were cut back, 4 bases at V and 5 bases at J, with 17 bases in the middle. CDR3 sequence reads: CASSLLGREEDTQYF. In nucleotides, the CDR3 is TGCGCCAGCAGCCTGCTGGGCAGGGAAGAAGATACGCAGTATTTT.

The chain carries TRBV6-5 and TRBJ2-6, with D unclear. V was clipped by 0 bases and J by 4 bases, with 4 bases between them. The germline gives CDR1 MNHEY, CDR2 SVGAGI. This CDR3 contains 14 residues. CDR3 in DNA: TGTGCCAGCAGTTACTCGGACGGGGCCAACGTCCTGACTTTC. Amino acid sequence: CASSYSDGANVLTF.

Here the CDR3 DNA reads TGCGCCAGCAGCCAAGATCTGGGCAGGATCGGGGAGCTGTTTTTT. This codes for CASSQDLGRIGELFF. The genes are TRBV4-1 and TRBJ2-2, with D hard to call. The germline gives CDR1 MGHRA, CDR2 YSYEKL. The CDR3 spans 15 residues. With 0 bases removed from V and 7 bases from J, the gap between germline ends came to 12 bases.

This chain uses TRBV11-2 with TRBJ1-1, with 7 bases lining up with TRBD1. There are 18 residues in the CDR3. Germline V gene data show CDR1 as SGHAT and CDR2 as FQNNGV. V shed 4 bases and J 2 bases; nucleotides not matched to a gene: 16. CDR3 DNA: TGTGCCAGCAGCTGGATAGGGACAGCTAGGGGAAAAAACACTGAAGCTTTCTTT. It codes for CASSWIGTARGKNTEAFF.

The V call is TRBV9, the J call TRBJ2-5, with a weak D call TRBD1 (6 bases). Trimming cost V 0 bases and J 1 base, with 13 bases left between them. The CDR3 contains 16 residues. CDR1 and CDR2 from the germline V gene are SGDLS and YYNGEE. DNA for the CDR3: TGTGCCAGCAGCGTAGCTGGGGGCGGACTCCAAGAGACCCAGTACTTC. Amino acids: CASSVAGGGLQETQYF.

This clonotype has just a few counts. Here the CDR3 reads CASSLRSDRGGSNGYTF. CDR3 coding DNA: TGCGCCAGCAGCCTACGCTCTGACAGGGGGGGAAGCAATGGCTACACCTTC. The chain links TRBV5-1 to TRBJ1-2, with TRBD1 identical over 9 bases. V shed 4 bases, J shed 6 bases, and the junction held 16 bases outside the gene matches. Germline V gene sequence: CDR1 SGHRS, CDR2 YFSETQ. This CDR3 contains 17 residues.

This clonotype was detected only a few times. The CDR3 is CSARGAVNTEAFF. In nucleotides, the CDR3 is TGCAGTGCTAGGGGGGCCGTTAACACTGAAGCTTTCTTT. The chain carries TRBV20-1 and TRBJ1-1, with D possibly being TRBD1 (6 bases). Germline values: CDR1 DFQATT, CDR2 SNEGSKA (reference sequence). V was pared by 3 bases and J by 2 bases, with 10 bases between. The CDR3 spans 13 residues.

This clonotype appeared a single time. The gene calls are TRBV5-1 and TRBJ1-2; 9 positions agree with TRBD1. Germline V gene lookup returns CDR1 SGHRS and CDR2 YFSETQ. CDR3 size: 19 residues. J gave up 6 bases and V 0 bases, and 18 bases lay outside the gene matches. CDR3 nucleotides: TGCGCCAGCAGCTTGGGGCTGTCGGGACAGGGTGTTTATGGAGATGGCTACACCTTC. Its protein is CASSLGLSGQGVYGDGYTF.

This clonotype was counted a few times. The chain links TRBV12-3 or TRBV12-4 to TRBJ2-7; a possible D gene is TRBD2 (6 bases). Between the trimmed V and J ends, which lost 1 base and 7 bases, there was a span of 17 bases. This CDR3 contains 15 residues. The CDR3 DNA reads TGTGCCAGCAGTTTAGAGCGGGTGTCGGCGAGGGAGCAGTACTTC. Translating gives CASSLERVSAREQYF.

The genes are TRBV7-9 and TRBJ2-5; the D is unclear. Per germline, CDR1 SEHNR and CDR2 FQNEAQ (reference sequence). Between the trimmed V and J ends, which lost 5 bases and 0 bases, there was a span of 10 bases. The CDR3 covers 14 residues. The CDR3 DNA reads TGTGCCAGCAGCAGATACAACGACCAAGAGACCCAGTACTTC. Translating it yields CASSRYNDQETQYF.

This clonotype came up a few times. The chain is built from TRBV12-3 or TRBV12-4 and TRBJ2-6, with 7 bases identical to TRBD1. The J segment lost 3 bases and the V segment lost 1 base, leaving 6 bases of the junction unmatched. The CDR3 covers 17 residues. This CDR3 is CASSLGIGGSGANVLTF. The CDR3 DNA follows: TGTGCCAGCAGTTTAGGTATAGGGGGCAGTGGGGCCAACGTCCTGACTTTC.

The V call is TRBV7-8, the J call TRBJ1-2; perhaps TRBD1 as D (6 bases). This CDR3 contains 15 residues. V shed 5 bases and J shed 7 bases, with 20 bases lying between them. Germline V gene lookup returns CDR1 SGHVS and CDR2 FQNEAQ. The chain's CDR3 is CASSPGWGHLAGYTF. The CDR3 DNA reads as TGTGCCAGCAGCCCGGGTTGGGGGCATCTCGCTGGCTACACCTTC. Full variable domain (rest looked up from reference TRBV7-8 and TRBJ1-2): GAGVSQSPRYKVAKRGQDVALRCDPISGHVSLFWYQQALGQGPEFLTYFQNEAQLDKSGLPSDRFFAERPEGSVSTLKIQRTQQEDSAVYLCASSPGWGHLAGYTFGSGTRLTVV.

This clonotype has a handful of counts. V is TRBV6-2 or TRBV6-3 and J is TRBJ2-3; D is ambiguous. The germline gives CDR1 MNHEY, CDR2 SVGEGT. CDR3 length: 13 residues. The germline V and J ends were trimmed by 5 bases and 5 bases, with 11 bases remaining between them. CDR3 DNA: TGTGCCAGCAGTCATCGCCTGATAGATACGCAGTATTTT. Residues: CASSHRLIDTQYF.

The chain employs TRBV29-1 and TRBJ1-1; TRBD1 might be the D (5 bases). This CDR3 is 15 amino acids long. With 1 base removed from V and 11 bases from J, the gap between germline ends came to 23 bases. Germline V gene lookup returns CDR1 SQVTM and CDR2 ANQGSEA. The CDR3 DNA sequence: TGCAGCGTTGAAGCCTGGGGTGGGGGTTCGCCTAGGGCTTTCTTT. Protein sequence: CSVEAWGGGSPRAFF.

This clonotype appeared a few times. The rearrangement uses TRBV12-3 or TRBV12-4 and TRBJ2-7; TRBD2 is a possible D gene (5 bases). The V end lost 3 bases, the J end lost 3 bases, and 12 bases lay between the germline ends. The CDR3 covers 14 residues. The CDR3 DNA follows: TGTGCCAGCAGTTTCCGAGGGCCCTACTACGAGCAGTACTTC. Translating gives CASSFRGPYYEQYF.

This clonotype was observed a handful of times. This chain joins TRBV20-1 and TRBJ2-7; 9 nucleotides match TRBD2. The germline gives CDR1 DFQATT, CDR2 SNEGSKA (reference sequence). The CDR3 contains 14 residues. The V gene end was trimmed by 3 bases and the J gene end by 0 bases; junction bases not matched to a gene: 3. Here the CDR3 reads CSASKREVSYEQYF. The CDR3 nucleotides read TGCAGTGCTAGTAAGCGGGAGGTCTCCTACGAGCAGTACTTC.

J is TRBJ2-5 and V is TRBV29-1; 12 bases are a match to TRBD1. V shed 8 bases, J shed 1 base, and the junction held 14 bases outside the gene matches. The CDR3 spans 17 residues. The germline CDR1 and CDR2 sequences are SQVTM and ANQGSEA. The CDR3 protein is CSSTGTGGVGRQETQYF. CDR3 nucleotides: TGCAGCTCGACCGGGACAGGGGGCGTTGGTCGCCAAGAGACCCAGTACTTC. The full variable domain, its missing parts supplied by reference TRBV29-1 and TRBJ2-5, is SAVISQKPSRDICQRGTSLTIQCQVDSQVTMMFWYRQQPGQSLTLIATANQGSEATYESGFVIDKFPISRPNLTFSTLTVSNMSPEDSSIYLCSSTGTGGVGRQETQYFGPGTRLLVL.